A selection of T cell receptor beta chains follows, all from one sample in a study of metastatic and nonmetastatic thyroid tumors. TCRdb reanalyzed the PCR reads via MiXCR. The table has over 30,000 clones, over 15% seen once. Sample: blood. These receptors all stem from a male donor with papillary thyroid cancer or a benign thyroid nodule (not recorded which). Some clones in this sample may be carry-over from other donors' samples. Both conserved end residues are part of each CDR3. D genes are given only for firm matches. Not all rows give a size; the values are once, few, many and, for expanded clones, a class.

d_call	v_call	j_call	clone_size	cdr3_nt	cdr3_aa
TRBD2	TRBV15	TRBJ2-3	NA	TGTTCCACTAGCGGAAGGGGGGGCGACACAGATACGCAGTATTTT	CSTSGRGGDTDTQYF
NA	TRBV2	TRBJ2-3	many	TGTGCCAGCAGACAACTAGCTCCCACAGATACGCAGTATTTT	CASRQLAPTDTQYF
TRBD2	TRBV5-6	TRBJ2-1	NA	TGTGCCAGCAGCTCAAACCTAGCGGGGGTTTCCTACAATGAGCAGTTCTTC	CASSSNLAGVSYNEQFF
NA	TRBV19	TRBJ2-2	many	TGTGCCAGTAAATACTCCGGGAATCTCGCCACCGGGGAGCTGTTTTTT	CASKYSGNLATGELFF
NA	TRBV7-9	TRBJ2-7	many	TGTGCCAGCAGCTTAGCCGGGACACTTCCCTACGAGCAGTACTTC	CASSLAGTLPYEQYF
TRBD1	TRBV6-1	TRBJ2-1	NA	TGTGCCAGCAGGGACAGGTCCAATGAGCAGTTCTTC	CASRDRSNEQFF
NA	TRBV5-6	TRBJ2-5	few	TGTGCCAGCAGCTTCGGAGACAACCCAGAGACCCAGTACTTC	CASSFGDNPETQYF
NA	TRBV12-3/TRBV12-4	TRBJ1-1	few	TGTGCCAGCCGCAGGGTTACGTCTGAAGCTTTCTTT	CASRRVTSEAFF
NA	TRBV27	TRBJ1-6	NA	TGTGCCAGAAGTTCCCTGTCCGACTCCTATAATTCACACCTCCACTTT	CARSSLSDSYNSHLHF
NA	TRBV2	TRBJ1-4	many	TGTGCCAGCAGTTCCACAGGGAGAGGATATGAAAAACTGTTTTTT	CASSSTGRGYEKLFF
NA	TRBV5-8	TRBJ2-7	many	TGTGCCAGCAGCTGGGGGCGGGGCCTCTCCTACGAGCAGTACTTC	CASSWGRGLSYEQYF
TRBD1	TRBV30	TRBJ1-6	many	TGTGCCTGGAGTTATCCCAGTGGACAGGGGTATTCACCCCTCCACTTT	CAWSYPSGQGYSPLHF
NA	TRBV24-1	TRBJ1-1	many	TGTGCCACCAGTGATTTGAGGCAGCCGAACACTGAAGCTTTCTTT	CATSDLRQPNTEAFF
TRBD1	TRBV28	TRBJ2-2	many	TGTGCCAGCAGTCCGTTATCCGGGACAGGGGACACCGGGGAGCTGTTTTTT	CASSPLSGTGDTGELFF
TRBD1	TRBV5-4	TRBJ2-5	NA	TGTGCCAGCAGCTCGACAGGGGGCCAAGAGACCCAGTACTTC	CASSSTGGQETQYF
TRBD2	TRBV15	TRBJ2-7	NA	TGTGCCACCAGCAGAGATCAAGCGGGAGCCCCCGAGCAGTACTTC	CATSRDQAGAPEQYF
TRBD1	TRBV18	TRBJ2-5	many	TGTGCCAGCTCGCCGACGACAGGGGGCGCTTCGCAAGAGACCCAGTACTTC	CASSPTTGGASQETQYF
NA	TRBV6-5	TRBJ2-7	few	TGTGCCAGCAGTTCGACTTCTACCTACGAGCAGTACTTC	CASSSTSTYEQYF
NA	TRBV6-1	TRBJ1-5	hyperexpanded	TGTGCCAGCAGCACTAGCTTGAGCAATCAGCCCCAGCATTTT	CASSTSLSNQPQHF
TRBD1	TRBV28	TRBJ1-4	few	TGTGCCAGCAGTTCGAACAGGGGAACGGGTGAAAAACTGTTTTTT	CASSSNRGTGEKLFF
TRBD1	TRBV5-1	TRBJ2-2	many	TGCGCCAGCAGGACAGGGGGCTACACCGGGGAGCTGTTTTTT	CASRTGGYTGELFF
TRBD1	TRBV11-3	TRBJ2-7	NA	TGTGCCAGCAGCTTCCCGACAGGGGCCTACGAGCAGTACTTC	CASSFPTGAYEQYF
NA	TRBV7-6	TRBJ2-1	many	TGTGCCAGCAGCCGCTTAAGCTCCTACAATGAGCAGTTCTTC	CASSRLSSYNEQFF
TRBD1	TRBV6-1	TRBJ2-5	NA	TGTGCCAGCAGTCAGACGACAGGGGGGGCTGAGACCCAGTACTTC	CASSQTTGGAETQYF
NA	TRBV5-6	TRBJ1-1	many	TGTGCCAGCAGACGTATAACTCCTACCGGGCACACTGAAGCTTTCTTT	CASRRITPTGHTEAFF
TRBD1	TRBV24-1	TRBJ2-3	many	TGTGCCACCGGCCAGACAGGGATAAGCACAGATACGCAGTATTTT	CATGQTGISTDTQYF
TRBD2	TRBV20-1	TRBJ2-7	NA	TGCAGTGCTAGAGTTGGGCTCGGGGGGGTCCTCTCCTACGAGCAGTACTTC	CSARVGLGGVLSYEQYF
NA	TRBV4-2	TRBJ2-7	many	TGTGCCAGCAGCCAGGGACAACAGGACTACGAGCAGTACTTC	CASSQGQQDYEQYF
TRBD2	TRBV6-1	TRBJ2-3	few	TGTGCCAGCAGTGAAATTAGCGGGAGTTTTATGGATACGCAGTATTTT	CASSEISGSFMDTQYF
NA	TRBV5-1	TRBJ1-2	many	TGCGCCAGCAGCTTGGAGGGCGGGGGAAAAGGCTACACCTTC	CASSLEGGGKGYTF
NA	TRBV19	TRBJ1-2	many	TGTGCCAGTAGTATAGGAGGCGCGGCCTATGGCTACACCTTC	CASSIGGAAYGYTF
NA	TRBV7-9	TRBJ1-1	many	TGTGCCAGCAGCGAGGGACCCAACACTGAAGCTTTCTTT	CASSEGPNTEAFF
NA	TRBV2	TRBJ1-5	few	TGTGCCAGCACCTGTACGGAGAATCAGCCCCCGCATTTT	CASTCTENQPPHF
NA	TRBV28	TRBJ2-7	NA	TGTGCCAGCAGTTCTACAGGTGTATACGAGCAGTACTTC	CASSSTGVYEQYF
NA	TRBV6-1	TRBJ2-2	medium-sized	TGTGCCAGCAGTCCGACTAGTGCGAACACCGGGGAGCTGTTTTTT	CASSPTSANTGELFF
TRBD1	TRBV24-1	TRBJ2-5	medium-sized	TGTGCCACCAGTGATCTCCAGGGGGACCAAGAGACCCAGTACTTC	CATSDLQGDQETQYF
TRBD1	TRBV15	TRBJ2-2	many	TGTGCCACCAGCTTTCTAGGACAGGGCGGGACCGGGGAGCTGTTTTTT	CATSFLGQGGTGELFF
TRBD2	TRBV27	TRBJ2-5	many	TGTGCCAGCAGTTTGGTGGGGGGGGTGCGAGAGACCCAGTACTTC	CASSLVGGVRETQYF
NA	TRBV2	TRBJ1-5	many	TGTGCCAGCACATTGCGGAGTCAGCCCCAGCATTTT	CASTLRSQPQHF
TRBD1	TRBV2	TRBJ2-7	few	TGTGCCAGCTACCTGACGGGACAGGGGAGGGAGCAGTACTTC	CASYLTGQGREQYF
TRBD1	TRBV28	TRBJ2-7	few	TGTGTCAGCAAACCCCCGGGACAGGGTCGCTACGAGCAGTACTTC	CVSKPPGQGRYEQYF
NA	TRBV3-1	TRBJ1-4	many	TGTGCCAGCACGAGGTTCGGGGATGAAAAACTGTTTTTT	CASTRFGDEKLFF
NA	TRBV4-2	TRBJ1-5	many	TGTGCCAGCAGCCAAGACCGACCTCAGGGGTTGGGCAATCAGCCCCAGCATTTT	CASSQDRPQGLGNQPQHF
TRBD2	TRBV20-1	TRBJ2-5	NA	TGCAGTGCTGAAGCGCGGGGGTCAGAGACCCAGTACTTC	CSAEARGSETQYF
TRBD1	TRBV24-1	TRBJ2-5	many	TGTGCCACCAGTCAGACAGGGGTGGAAGAGACCCAGTACTTC	CATSQTGVEETQYF
TRBD2	TRBV10-2	TRBJ2-7	NA	TGCGCCAGCTTAGCGGGAGGGCCCTACGAGCAGTACTTC	CASLAGGPYEQYF
NA	TRBV28	TRBJ2-7	many	TGTGCCAGCACCCGGGCAGGGGACTCCTACGAGCAGTACTTC	CASTRAGDSYEQYF
TRBD2	TRBV4-3	TRBJ2-1	many	TGCGCCAGCAGCCAAGAGGGGCTACTAGCGGGGGTCGTGGGTGAGCAGTTCTTC	CASSQEGLLAGVVGEQFF